One sample yielded the 32 T cell receptor beta chains listed below, sequenced in a study of shared clonotypes between healthy human individuals. CD8 cells regarded as naive lacked CD45RO, were positively chosen for CCR7, and omitted terminally differentiated effector memory CD45RA+ cells. This table comes from immunoSEQ multiplex PCR, and its TCRdb copy is limited to in-frame clones, with some not included. The table lists roughly 770,000 clones, 95% to 97% of them singletons, with over 0.2% in the top ten. The material sequenced was naive CD8+ T cells sorted from blood. The receptors come from a man aged 25-45 years in good health.

This sequence joins TRBV29-1 and TRBJ2-7; 10 bases fit TRBD2. The CDR3 sequence is 13 residues long. The ends lost 7 bases at V and 2 bases at J; junction bases unmatched: 5. Per the germline V gene, CDR1 is SQVTM and CDR2 is ANQGSEA. The CDR3 region is CSAGLAATYEQYF. In nucleotides, the CDR3 is TGCAGCGCCGGACTAGCGGCTACCTACGAGCAGTACTTC.

To note about this clone: Other DNA sequences in the sample encode the same CDR3. V usage is TRBV11-2 and J usage is TRBJ1-5, with 7 bases identical to TRBD1. Germline V gene lookup returns CDR1 SGHAT and CDR2 FQNNGV. The CDR3 spans 15 residues. V gave up 1 base and J gave up 0 bases; unmatched junction bases: 0. The CDR3 here is CASSLGDSSNQPQHF. The CDR3 DNA reads TGTGCCAGCAGCTTAGGGGACAGTAGCAATCAGCCCCAGCATTTT.

In its sample, this clone was seen once. The same CDR3 arises from other DNA sequences in this sample as well. The gene calls are TRBV29-1 and TRBJ2-1, with D perhaps given as TRBD1 or TRBD2 (5 bases each). Germline V gene data show CDR1 as SQVTM and CDR2 as ANQGSEA. V gave up 3 bases and J gave up 7 bases, with 22 bases separating them. There are 16 residues in the CDR3. This CDR3 is CSVEDPQGVNVNEQFF. The CDR3 DNA reads TGCAGCGTTGAGGACCCTCAGGGAGTAAATGTGAATGAGCAGTTCTTC.

In its sample, this clone was seen once. The V gene is TRBV27, the J gene TRBJ2-5, with D perhaps matching TRBD1 (6 bases). CDR3 length: 17 residues. The ends were cut back, 7 bases at V and 2 bases at J, with 23 bases in the middle. CDR1 and CDR2 (germline): MNHEY, SMNVEV (reference sequence). CDR3 sequence reads: CASTKARTGTQQETQYF. The CDR3 region has the DNA TGTGCCAGCACCAAAGCCCGAACCGGGACACAGCAAGAGACCCAGTACTTC.

V is TRBV29-1 and J is TRBJ2-3; 14 positions agree with TRBD2. Losses at the gene ends were 1 base for V and 1 base for J; bases not matched to a gene: 7. The V gene's germline CDR1 is SQVTM and CDR2 ANQGSEA. This CDR3 spans 18 amino acids. The CDR3 DNA reads TGCAGCGTTGAAGGGGGACTAGCGGGAGTTGGGGGCACAGATACGCAGTATTTT. This gives the protein CSVEGGLAGVGGTDTQYF.

The chain is built from TRBV11-2 and TRBJ2-7; 11 nucleotides line up with TRBD2. This CDR3 region has 16 residues. In germline, CDR1 is SGHAT, CDR2 FQNNGV. V gave up 1 base and J gave up 3 bases; unmatched junction bases: 5. The chain's CDR3 is CASSLGLAGGYYEQYF. The CDR3 nucleotides are TGTGCCAGCAGCTTAGGGCTAGCGGGAGGTTACTACGAGCAGTACTTC.

The rearrangement links TRBV19 to TRBJ2-1; D uncertain. V lost 1 base to trimming and J lost 5 bases, with 3 bases between them. The CDR3 runs 12 residues. Germline CDR1 and CDR2: LNHDA and SQIVND (reference sequence). As DNA, the CDR3 is TGTGCCAGTAGTATAGGAGACAATGAGCAGTTCTTC. Its protein is CASSIGDNEQFF.

V and J are TRBV11-2 and TRBJ1-1, with TRBD1 as a possible D gene (6 bases). Germline lookup yields CDR1 SGHAT and CDR2 FQNNGV. This CDR3 is built from 12 residues. V lost 5 bases and J 8 bases, leaving 12 bases between the germline ends. Here the CDR3 reads CASSPGGKEAFF. The DNA for the CDR3 is TGTGCCAGCAGCCCCGGGGGCAAGGAAGCTTTCTTT.

This chain connects TRBV25-1 to TRBJ1-2; D perhaps matches TRBD1 (5 bases). V lost 2 bases to trimming and J lost 4 bases, with 5 bases between them. Germline V lookup: CDR1 MGHDK, CDR2 SYGVNS. There are 12 residues in the CDR3. CDR3: CASSEGAYGYTF. CDR3 nucleotides: TGTGCCAGCAGTGAAGGGGCCTATGGCTACACCTTC.

The chain links TRBV14 to TRBJ2-7; D remains ambiguous. This CDR3 spans 13 amino acids. The germline V gene has CDR1 SGHDN and CDR2 FVKESK. V lost 0 bases to trimming and J lost 2 bases, with 5 bases between them. This CDR3 reads CASSQEAAYEQYF. The CDR3 DNA is TGTGCCAGCAGCCAAGAGGCCGCCTACGAGCAGTACTTC.

This rearrangement joins TRBV6-5 to TRBJ2-7; 7 bases match TRBD1. Germline loops: CDR1 MNHEY, CDR2 SVGAGI. The CDR3 extends over 16 amino acids. V shed 2 bases, J shed 3 bases, and the junction held 10 bases outside the gene matches. CDR3 bases: TGTGCCAGCAGTTACGGTTGGGGGACAGAGGGCTACGAGCAGTACTTC. Its translation: CASSYGWGTEGYEQYF.

The V gene is TRBV9, the J gene TRBJ2-7; D remains unclear. Germline V lookup: CDR1 SGDLS, CDR2 YYNGEE. The CDR3 runs to 13 residues. Trimming stripped 2 bases from V and 3 bases from J, with 9 bases between. This CDR3 is CASSVGPFYEQYF. The DNA for the CDR3 is TGTGCCAGCAGCGTTGGACCTTTCTACGAGCAGTACTTC.

The V and J genes are TRBV15 and TRBJ2-5; the match to TRBD1 covers 12 bases. This CDR3 spans 16 amino acids. With 5 bases clipped from V and 2 bases from J, the junction kept 6 bases outside the gene matches. The germline V gene encodes CDR1 LNHNV and CDR2 YYDKDF (reference sequence). CDR3 DNA sequence: TGTGCCACCAGCGAGGGACAGGGGGCCTATCAAGAGACCCAGTACTTC. This encodes CATSEGQGAYQETQYF.

The chain recombines TRBV2 with TRBJ1-2; D is uncertain. The CDR3 sequence is 16 residues long. The germline V gene has CDR1 SNHLY and CDR2 FYNNEI. V was shortened by 4 bases and J by 4 bases, with 19 bases between the two germline ends. In nucleotides, the CDR3 is TGTGCCAGCAGTGCGGGATACCTATCTGATCTCTATGGCTACACCTTC. It translates to CASSAGYLSDLYGYTF.

The gene calls are TRBV4-3 and TRBJ2-3; the match to TRBD2 covers 7 bases. J gave up 4 bases and V 0 bases, and 13 bases lay outside the gene matches. The CDR3 spans 18 residues. Germline CDR1 LGHNA, CDR2 YSLEER. CDR3 sequence reads: CASSQDWREIRVPDTQYF. In DNA form, the CDR3 reads TGCGCCAGCAGCCAAGATTGGCGGGAGATAAGGGTGCCAGATACGCAGTATTTT.

This chain connects TRBV27 to TRBJ2-2, with D possibly TRBD2 on 5 matching bases. The CDR3 contains 14 residues. V lost 7 bases, J lost 3 bases, and 12 bases lay in between. CDR1 is MNHEY and CDR2 is SMNVEV in the germline V gene (reference sequence). For the CDR3, the DNA is TGTGCCAGCACCTTTTCCGGGGACACCGGGGAGCTGTTTTTT. It yields the protein CASTFSGDTGELFF.

The chain employs TRBV14 and TRBJ2-4, with 12 bases aligning to TRBD1. J was trimmed by 10 bases and V by 4 bases; bases with no gene match: 2. Germline CDR1 reads SGHDN; CDR2 reads FVKESK. The CDR3 is 13 residues long. The CDR3, as DNA: TGTGCCAGCAGCCTGGGACAGGGGGCGATTCAGTACTTC. It is translated as CASSLGQGAIQYF.

The chain employs TRBV11-2 and TRBJ2-7, with 9 bases lining up with TRBD1. The CDR3 covers 16 residues. J was trimmed by 7 bases and V by 5 bases; bases with no gene match: 15. Germline CDR1 and CDR2: SGHAT and FQNNGV. This CDR3 is CASSPRGGQGLWEQYF. The CDR3 DNA follows: TGTGCCAGCAGCCCGAGAGGAGGACAGGGGCTGTGGGAGCAGTACTTC.

The chain joins TRBV28 to TRBJ2-7, with D possibly TRBD2 on 6 matching bases. This CDR3 has 16 amino acids. Germline values: CDR1 MDHEN, CDR2 SYDVKM. V lost 1 base, J lost 4 bases, and 17 bases lay in between. CDR3 bases: TGTGCCAGCAGTTTATCGTTCCAGGAGGGCACTTACGAGCAGTACTTC. Amino acids: CASSLSFQEGTYEQYF. Based on the CDR3 plus reference TRBV28 and TRBJ2-7, the full variable domain is DVKVTQSSRYLVKRTGEKVFLECVQDMDHENMFWYRQDPGLGLRLIYFSYDVKMKEKGDIPEGYSVSREKKERFSLILESASTNQTSMYLCASSLSFQEGTYEQYFGPGTRLTVT.

This chain links TRBV29-1 with TRBJ2-1; D is undetermined. CDR1 and CDR2 (germline): SQVTM, ANQGSEA. Trimming removed 3 bases from V and 0 bases from J, with 15 bases in between. This CDR3 is 16 amino acids long. The CDR3, as DNA: TGCAGCGTTGAGAGGCTTGGACCCCTCTCCTACAATGAGCAGTTCTTC. The encoded protein is CSVERLGPLSYNEQFF.

The genes are TRBV28 and TRBJ2-1; D may be TRBD1 (5 bases). V lost 5 bases and J lost 0, with 14 bases in between. The length of the CDR3 is 16 residues. Looked up from germline, CDR1 is MDHEN and CDR2 is SYDVKM. As DNA, the CDR3 is TGTGCCAGCAGTCAACTCGACAGAAGCTCCTACAATGAGCAGTTCTTC. This translates into CASSQLDRSSYNEQFF.

The rearrangement joins TRBV5-4 to TRBJ2-5, with D possibly matching TRBD1 (6 bases). The CDR3 extends over 14 amino acids. CDR1 is SGHNT and CDR2 is YYREEE in the germline V gene (reference sequence). V lost 0 bases, J lost 3 bases, and 9 bases lay in between. The CDR3 loop reads CASSLEGTKETQYF. In nucleotides, the CDR3 is TGTGCCAGCAGCTTGGAAGGGACAAAAGAGACCCAGTACTTC.

The V call is TRBV28, the J call TRBJ2-3, with 12 bases identical to TRBD2. Germline CDR1 and CDR2: MDHEN and SYDVKM. V was clipped by 7 bases and J by 4 bases; unmatched bases: 3. CDR3 length equals 14 residues. The CDR3 sequence is CASTSGRASDTQYF. CDR3 bases: TGTGCCAGCACTAGCGGGAGGGCTTCAGATACGCAGTATTTT. The full variable domain, rest sourced from reference TRBV28 and TRBJ2-3, is DVKVTQSSRYLVKRTGEKVFLECVQDMDHENMFWYRQDPGLGLRLIYFSYDVKMKEKGDIPEGYSVSREKKERFSLILESASTNQTSMYLCASTSGRASDTQYFGPGTRLTVL.

V gene TRBV7-9 combines with J gene TRBJ2-3; 8 nucleotides align to TRBD2. This CDR3 region has 17 residues. With 2 bases clipped from V and 4 bases from J, the junction kept 11 bases outside the gene matches. From germline, CDR1 is SEHNR and CDR2 FQNEAQ (reference sequence). CDR3 DNA: TGTGCCAGCAGCTTAACAACTCGCGGGAGGTTGGCAGATACGCAGTATTTT. Translating it yields CASSLTTRGRLADTQYF.

The rearrangement joins TRBV19 to TRBJ1-5, with D uncertain. This CDR3 region has 14 residues. Looked up from germline, CDR1 is LNHDA and CDR2 is SQIVND (reference sequence). V lost 5 bases and J lost 0, with 8 bases in between. The CDR3 DNA reads as TGTGCCAGTAGTCTGCCTTATAGCAATCAGCCCCAGCATTTT. It yields the protein CASSLPYSNQPQHF. The entire variable domain, with the rest obtained from reference TRBV19 and TRBJ1-5, is as follows: DGGITQSPKYLFRKEGQNVTLSCEQNLNHDAMYWYRQDPGQGLRLIYYSQIVNDFQKGDIAEGYSVSREKKESFPLTVTSAQKNPTAFYLCASSLPYSNQPQHFGDGTRLSIL.

The count of this clone is one. The DNA for the CDR3 is TGTGCCAGCAGCGTAGAGAAGAGGTCTAGCGGGAGCTTCCACAATGAGCAGTTCTTC. This sequence encodes CASSVEKRSSGSFHNEQFF. This chain joins TRBV9 and TRBJ2-1; 10 nucleotides match TRBD2. CDR1 is SGDLS, CDR2 YYNGEE, per germline. The ends lost 0 bases at V and 5 bases at J; junction bases unmatched: 14. This CDR3 spans 19 amino acids. The entire variable domain, with the rest obtained from reference TRBV9 and TRBJ2-1, is as follows: DSGVTQTPKHLITATGQRVTLRCSPRSGDLSVYWYQQSLDQGLQFLIQYYNGEERAKGNILERFSAQQFPDLHSELNLSSLELGDSALYFCASSVEKRSSGSFHNEQFFGPGTRLTVL.

The chain recombines TRBV4-1 with TRBJ2-1, with no clear D. Germline V gene lookup returns CDR1 MGHRA and CDR2 YSYEKL. The CDR3 contains 16 residues. The V end lost 3 bases, the J end lost 4 bases, and 16 bases lay between the germline ends. For the CDR3, the DNA is TGCGCCAGCAGCCAGGCGACGCTAGAGTCTTACAATGAGCAGTTCTTC. This gives the protein CASSQATLESYNEQFF.

The V gene is TRBV28, the J gene TRBJ1-2, with 10 nucleotides matching TRBD1. The germline V gene encodes CDR1 MDHEN and CDR2 SYDVKM. The CDR3 totals 16 residues. The V and J ends lost 2 bases and 2 bases, in that order; junction bases with no gene match: 5. The chain's CDR3 is CASSLLTGGANYGYTF. The CDR3 DNA sequence: TGTGCCAGCAGTTTACTGACAGGGGGCGCAAACTATGGCTACACCTTC.

The V call is TRBV4-1, the J call TRBJ2-7; 15 bases fit TRBD2. Germline V gene lookup returns CDR1 MGHRA and CDR2 YSYEKL. The CDR3 has 16 amino acids. The V and J ends lost 3 bases and 5 bases, in that order; junction bases with no gene match: 5. Written as DNA, the CDR3 is TGCGCCAGCAGCCAGGAGGGACTAGCGGGAGGAGACGAGCAGTACTTC. As protein: CASSQEGLAGGDEQYF.

The V and J genes are TRBV7-8 and TRBJ1-1; D is ambiguous. The CDR3 is 17 amino acids. The V and J ends lost 1 base and 3 bases respectively, with 18 bases between them. Germline assignment: CDR1 SGHVS and CDR2 FQNEAQ. CDR3: CASSLGFLSNGDTEAFF. The CDR3 bases are TGTGCCAGCAGCTTAGGGTTTCTCAGCAATGGGGACACTGAAGCTTTCTTT.

The chain joins TRBV7-2 to TRBJ2-3, with D hard to call. V was pared by 1 base and J by 2 bases, with 7 bases between. The CDR3 extends over 14 amino acids. Per the germline V gene, CDR1 is SGHTA and CDR2 is FQGNSA. The CDR3 coding sequence is TGTGCCAGCAGCTTAGAGACTGTCACAGATACGCAGTATTTT. Translation gives CASSLETVTDTQYF.

This clone was seen a single time. J is TRBJ2-7 and V is TRBV9, with 9 bases identical to TRBD1. There are 13 residues in the CDR3. From germline, CDR1 is SGDLS and CDR2 YYNGEE. With V trimmed by 7 bases and J by 0 bases, 2 bases remained unmatched. The CDR3 coding sequence is TGTGCCAGCGGACAGGGGAGCTCCTACGAGCAGTACTTC. Its translation is CASGQGSSYEQYF.